These 25 T cell receptor beta chains originate from one sample sequenced in a study of blood T cell repertoires in COVID-19. This table comes from immunoSEQ multiplex PCR, and its TCRdb copy is limited to in-frame clones, with some not included. The data show fewer than 90,000 clones, just under 90% seen once. The sequenced material came from peripheral blood. Receptors originate from a woman older than 75 with active COVID-19.

The V call is TRBV4-3, the J call TRBJ1-5; 7 bases map to TRBD1. The CDR3 sequence is 16 residues long. The germline V gene encodes CDR1 LGHNA and CDR2 YSLEER. The trim removed 0 bases at V and 10 bases at J, leaving 12 bases unmatched. CDR3: CASSQDSSTGARPQHF. DNA for the CDR3: TGCGCCAGCAGCCAAGACTCCTCCACAGGGGCCCGACCCCAGCATTTT.

The chain is built from TRBV10-3 and TRBJ2-3, with D hard to call. V was pared by 1 base and J by 8 bases, with 7 bases between. Germline lookup yields CDR1 ENHRY and CDR2 SYGVKD. The CDR3 extends over 12 amino acids. The CDR3: CAISEYITTQYF. In DNA, the CDR3 is TGTGCCATCAGTGAGTACATTACTACGCAGTATTTT.

V gene TRBV7-2 combines with J gene TRBJ2-4; 7 bases map to TRBD2. Trimming took 5 bases from V and 1 from J; bases not matched to a gene: 8. This CDR3 has 16 amino acids. The V gene's germline CDR1 is SGHTA and CDR2 FQGNSA. The CDR3 DNA is TGTGCCAGCAGCCAACAGGTCGGGGGGGCCAAAAACATTCAGTACTTC. This encodes CASSQQVGGAKNIQYF. The variable domain in full, completed from reference TRBV7-2 and TRBJ2-4, reads GAGVSQSPSNKVTEKGKDVELRCDPISGHTALYWYRQSLGQGLEFLIYFQGNSAPDKSGLPSDRFSAERTGGSVSTLTIQRTQQEDSAVYLCASSQQVGGAKNIQYFGAGTRLSVL.

V and J are TRBV6-5 and TRBJ2-1; TRBD1 might be the D (8 bases). Looked up from germline, CDR1 is MNHEY and CDR2 is SVGAGI. The CDR3 is 13 amino acids. V shed 6 bases and J shed 6 bases, with 12 bases lying between them. CDR3 sequence: CASRTGEGNEQFF. CDR3 nucleotide sequence: TGTGCCAGCAGGACAGGGGAGGGCAATGAGCAGTTCTTC.

The V and J genes are TRBV7-2 and TRBJ1-2; tentative D call: TRBD1 (6 bases). Looked up from germline, CDR1 is SGHTA and CDR2 is FQGNSA. Trimming removed 0 bases at V and 2 bases at J, with 13 bases between. The CDR3 covers 16 residues. The CDR3 sequence: CASSLASGRGNYGYTF. Written as DNA, the CDR3 is TGTGCCAGCAGCTTAGCAAGCGGCAGGGGAAACTATGGCTACACCTTC.

The chain links TRBV28 to TRBJ1-5; D might be TRBD1 (5 bases). The CDR3 has 14 residues. V was pared by 3 bases and J by 6 bases, with 12 bases between. CDR1 MDHEN and CDR2 SYDVKM come from the germline V gene. Here the CDR3 DNA reads TGTGCCAGCAGTTTCGGGACTCTGTTTCAGCCCCAGCATTTT. Translating it yields CASSFGTLFQPQHF.

This clone was seen more than once but under ten times. Since no conserved phenylalanine or tryptophan closes the CDR3, a read error is the likely cause. The DNA is left out, because the CDR3 cannot be placed on it with certainty; the CDR3 is given as TCRdb lists it. CDR3 residues: CASSQDRV. The chain joins TRBV3-1 (or the pseudogene TRBV3-2) to TRBJ1-2. The germline CDR1 and CDR2 sequences are LGHDT and YNNKEL (reference sequence). 8 amino acids form the CDR3, both terminal residues included.

The chain joins TRBV7-8 to TRBJ2-7, with D tentatively TRBD2 (6 bases). The CDR3 is 14 residues long. V was pared by 1 base and J by 2 bases, with 9 bases between. Germline assignment: CDR1 SGHVS and CDR2 FQNEAQ. CDR3 sequence reads: CASSLGREAYEQYF. The CDR3, as DNA: TGTGCCAGCAGCTTAGGTAGGGAGGCCTACGAGCAGTACTTC.

V is TRBV5-1 and J is TRBJ2-3, with D uncertain. Trimming left V 1 base short and J 4 bases short, with 10 bases between. The CDR3 sequence is 14 residues long. Germline values: CDR1 SGHRS, CDR2 YFSETQ. This CDR3 reads CASSLSPVPDTQYF. As DNA, the CDR3 is TGCGCCAGCAGCTTGTCCCCAGTTCCAGATACGCAGTATTTT.

The chain links TRBV24-1 to TRBJ2-1, with 12 positions matching TRBD2. CDR1 is KGHDR, CDR2 SFDVKD, per germline. V dropped 10 bases and J dropped 6; count of bases not matched to a gene: 3. The CDR3 is 13 residues long. For the CDR3, the DNA is TGTGCCACAGGACTAGCGGGAATCAATGAGCAGTTCTTC. This encodes CATGLAGINEQFF.

The chain recombines TRBV7-9 with TRBJ2-2, with 11 nucleotides matching TRBD2. Per the germline V gene, CDR1 is SEHNR and CDR2 is FQNEAQ (reference sequence). After removal of 3 bases from V and 1 base from J, the junction contained 1 base not matched to a gene. The CDR3 runs to 16 residues. This chain's CDR3 is CASSLGLAVNTGELFF. The DNA for the CDR3 is TGTGCCAGCAGCTTGGGACTAGCGGTGAACACCGGGGAGCTGTTTTTT.

This clone appeared a single time. J is TRBJ1-3 and V is TRBV18; D is unresolved. Between the trimmed V and J ends, which lost 4 bases and 0 bases, there was a span of 19 bases. The CDR3 has 18 residues. CDR1 is KGHSH and CDR2 is LQKENI in the germline V gene. CDR3 in amino acids: CASSRPSGGKFSGNTIYF. In DNA, the CDR3 is TGTGCCAGCTCACGCCCAAGCGGCGGAAAATTCTCTGGAAACACCATATATTTT.

The chain joins TRBV11-2 to TRBJ2-1, with 12 bases that match TRBD2. The CDR3 is 15 amino acids. Trimming took 4 bases from V and 7 from J; bases not matched to a gene: 5. Germline V lookup: CDR1 SGHAT, CDR2 FQNNGV. The CDR3 bases are TGTGCCAGCAGCTGGGGGACTAGCGGGTTGAATGAGCAGTTCTTC. As protein: CASSWGTSGLNEQFF.

The rearrangement uses TRBV28 and TRBJ1-4, with no clear D. The V end lost 4 bases, the J end lost 5 bases, and 11 bases lay between the germline ends. The CDR3 loop spans 14 amino acids. Germline V gives CDR1 MDHEN, CDR2 SYDVKM. This chain's CDR3 is CASSSTPGNEKLFF. The DNA for the CDR3 is TGTGCCAGCAGTTCCACCCCGGGGAATGAAAAACTGTTTTTT.

This clone showed up just a few times. V is TRBV13 and J is TRBJ2-7, with D possibly being TRBD2 (6 bases). CDR1 is PRHDT and CDR2 is FYEKMQ in the germline V gene (reference sequence). V dropped 5 bases and J dropped 0 bases, with 17 bases sitting between them. This CDR3 region has 16 residues. The CDR3 region is CASSGRVAGTSYEQYF. CDR3 nucleotides: TGTGCCAGCAGCGGACGGGTTGCGGGAACCTCCTACGAGCAGTACTTC. The whole variable domain, remainder taken from reference TRBV13 and TRBJ2-7, is AAGVIQSPRHLIKEKRETATLKCYPIPRHDTVYWYQQGPGQDPQFLISFYEKMQSDKGSIPDRFSAQQFSDYHSELNMSSLELGDSALYFCASSGRVAGTSYEQYFGPGTRLTVT.

The chain uses TRBV5-1 and TRBJ1-2, with TRBD1 as a possible D gene (5 bases). The CDR3 totals 11 residues. V lost 10 bases to trimming and J lost 2 bases, with 9 bases between them. Germline V gives CDR1 SGHRS, CDR2 YFSETQ. The CDR3 coding sequence is TGCGCCTCCAGGGAAAACTATGGCTACACCTTC. This gives the protein CASRENYGYTF.

This chain links TRBV7-3 with TRBJ2-2, with unresolved D. With 4 bases removed from V and 6 bases from J, the gap between germline ends came to 3 bases. This CDR3 contains 11 residues. Germline CDR1 is SGHTA and CDR2 is FQGTGA. The CDR3 DNA reads as TGTGCCAGCAGCTCATCCGGGGAGCTGTTTTTT. This gives the protein CASSSSGELFF.

This clone was found a few times. CDR3 nucleotide sequence: TGTGCCAGCAGTCCGTCGACGAGTCAGGGGCAAAAACTGTTTTTT. It yields the protein CASSPSTSQGQKLFF. The gene calls are TRBV28 and TRBJ1-4, with a tentative D call TRBD1 (6 bases). There are 15 residues in the CDR3. Trimming shortened V by 5 bases and J by 9 bases, and 19 bases separated the two germline ends. Germline V lookup: CDR1 MDHEN, CDR2 SYDVKM.

The chain employs TRBV19 and TRBJ1-1; possible D gene TRBD1, 6 bases. Germline V gives CDR1 LNHDA, CDR2 SQIVND (reference sequence). The CDR3 sequence is 14 residues long. The germline V and J ends were trimmed by 6 bases and 2 bases, with 13 bases remaining between them. CDR3 DNA: TGTGCCAGTAGAACAGGACAGACTAACACTGAAGCTTTCTTT. It translates to CASRTGQTNTEAFF.

The genes are TRBV27 and TRBJ2-7; 10 bases agree with TRBD1. Germline V lookup: CDR1 MNHEY, CDR2 SMNVEV (reference sequence). This CDR3 has 17 amino acids. With 5 bases clipped from V and 7 bases from J, the junction kept 17 bases outside the gene matches. CDR3 in DNA: TGTGCCAGCAGTGACTGGGACAGGGGCCGATTCAGCGGTGAGCAGTACTTC. This sequence encodes CASSDWDRGRFSGEQYF.

The genes are TRBV10-1 and TRBJ2-7; 7 positions match TRBD2. The V segment lost 5 bases and the J segment 5 bases; nucleotides outside the gene matches: 6. This CDR3 has 13 residues. Germline V gives CDR1 WNHNN, CDR2 SYGVQD (reference sequence). CDR3 nucleotides: TGCGCCAGCAGTCGGGGGGATCGGAACGAGCAGTACTTC. The encoded protein is CASSRGDRNEQYF.

The chain carries TRBV9 and TRBJ2-1, with D perhaps matching TRBD2 (7 bases). Looked up from germline, CDR1 is SGDLS and CDR2 is YYNGEE. The CDR3 contains 19 residues. Trimming removed 0 bases from V and 3 bases from J, with 22 bases in between. The CDR3 is CASSVEGVGSSGYYNEQFF. The CDR3 coding sequence is TGTGCCAGCAGCGTAGAGGGGGTGGGGTCTAGCGGATACTACAATGAGCAGTTCTTC.

The gene calls are TRBV29-1 and TRBJ1-2; D unresolved. V lost 7 bases and J lost 5, with 14 bases in between. The CDR3 consists of 12 residues. Germline loops: CDR1 SQVTM, CDR2 ANQGSEA. CDR3 in amino acids: CSARLAVYGYTF. The CDR3 DNA sequence: TGCAGCGCCAGGCTGGCAGTGTATGGCTACACCTTC.

The rearrangement joins TRBV27 to TRBJ2-1; 11 bases agree with TRBD2. CDR1 is MNHEY and CDR2 is SMNVEV in the germline V gene (reference sequence). The CDR3 is made up of 17 amino acids. Losses at the gene ends were 5 bases for V and 4 bases for J; bases not matched to a gene: 10. This CDR3 reads CASSPTSGRALYNEQFF. The CDR3 DNA reads TGTGCCAGCAGTCCTACTAGCGGGAGAGCCTTGTACAATGAGCAGTTCTTC.

The CDR3 loop is CASSQATGGPPEQFF. DNA for the CDR3: TGTGCCAGCAGCCAAGCAACGGGAGGGCCACCTGAGCAGTTCTTC. The rearrangement links TRBV4-2 to TRBJ2-1; 8 positions agree with TRBD2. The CDR3 contains 15 residues. The junction had 8 bases not matched to a gene; V was cut back by 1 base and J by 9 bases. Germline V gene lookup returns CDR1 LGHNA and CDR2 YNFKEQ.